These 12 T cell receptor beta chains were sequenced from one sample in a study of CD8 T cells in ankylosing spondylitis. TCRdb called the 5' RACE reads again in MiXCR, with one record for every CDR3 protein. The repertoire consists of tens of thousands of distinct CDR3 sequences, with 3% occurring once and the leading ten covering 2.8%. Sequenced sample: blood, either unsorted or a sorted T cell fraction (not recorded which). These receptors all stem from a male donor with ankylosing spondylitis or in good health (not recorded which).

This clonotype was seen many times. V usage is TRBV9 and J usage is TRBJ1-2; D remains ambiguous. This CDR3 is built from 14 residues. V lost 0 bases to trimming and J lost 2 bases, with 8 bases between them. Germline V gene sequence: CDR1 SGDLS, CDR2 YYNGEE. This chain's CDR3 is CASSVDVGNYGYTF. The DNA of the CDR3 is TGTGCCAGCAGCGTAGATGTGGGGAACTATGGCTACACCTTC. Full variable domain (rest looked up from reference TRBV9 and TRBJ1-2): DSGVTQTPKHLITATGQRVTLRCSPRSGDLSVYWYQQSLDQGLQFLIQYYNGEERAKGNILERFSAQQFPDLHSELNLSSLELGDSALYFCASSVDVGNYGYTFGSGTRLTVV.

This clonotype was picked up many times. This sequence joins TRBV9 and TRBJ2-5, with 10 bases identical to TRBD1. V gave up 4 bases and J gave up 7 bases; unmatched junction bases: 7. The CDR3 runs to 14 residues. CDR1 and CDR2 (germline): SGDLS, YYNGEE. The CDR3 sequence is CASSSDRGLGTQYF. DNA of the CDR3: TGTGCCAGCAGCTCAGACAGGGGGCTCGGGACCCAGTACTTC.

In its sample, this clonotype was seen many times. The CDR3 region has the DNA TGTGCCAGCAGCGTTACTAGCGGATACACAGATACGCAGTATTTT. This gives the protein CASSVTSGYTDTQYF. This sequence joins TRBV9 and TRBJ2-3, with TRBD2 matching 8 bases. Germline loops: CDR1 SGDLS, CDR2 YYNGEE. With 2 bases clipped from V and 2 bases from J, the junction kept 4 bases outside the gene matches. The CDR3 length is 15 residues.

This clonotype appeared many times. V usage is TRBV9 and J usage is TRBJ2-2, with D possibly TRBD2 on 6 matching bases. Trimming stripped 0 bases from V and 1 base from J, with 7 bases between. The CDR3 is 15 amino acids. The germline V gene encodes CDR1 SGDLS and CDR2 YYNGEE. The CDR3 sequence is CASSVEAGNTGELFF. Written as DNA, the CDR3 is TGTGCCAGCAGCGTAGAAGCGGGGAACACCGGGGAGCTGTTTTTT. The complete variable domain, with remaining parts taken from reference TRBV9 and TRBJ2-2, reads DSGVTQTPKHLITATGQRVTLRCSPRSGDLSVYWYQQSLDQGLQFLIQYYNGEERAKGNILERFSAQQFPDLHSELNLSSLELGDSALYFCASSVEAGNTGELFFGEGSRLTVL.

This clonotype was recorded at least ten times. The V and J genes are TRBV9 and TRBJ2-6; 7 nucleotides agree with TRBD1. Trimming at V came to 5 bases and at J to 0 bases, leaving 2 bases not matched to a gene. The CDR3 runs to 15 residues. CDR1 and CDR2 (germline): SGDLS, YYNGEE. CDR3 residues: CASRRGLSGANVLTF. Here the CDR3 DNA reads TGTGCCAGCAGGAGGGGGCTCTCTGGGGCCAACGTCCTGACTTTC.

This clonotype has a count of ten or more. The chain is built from TRBV9 and TRBJ2-5; D is perhaps TRBD2 (6 bases). Germline CDR1 is SGDLS and CDR2 is YYNGEE. The CDR3 consists of 18 residues. Trimming removed 2 bases at V and 1 base at J, with 21 bases between. Written as DNA, the CDR3 is TGTGCCAGCAGCGTTAGTATGGGGGGAAAGTTGGGCCAAGAGACCCAGTACTTC. Amino acids: CASSVSMGGKLGQETQYF.

The sample holds many counts of this clonotype. The chain uses TRBV9 and TRBJ2-5, with a possible D match to TRBD1 (5 bases). From germline, CDR1 is SGDLS and CDR2 YYNGEE. This CDR3 contains 17 residues. Trimming left V 3 bases short and J 2 bases short, with 20 bases between. CDR3 amino acids: CASSAVGPWTLQETQYF. CDR3 DNA sequence: TGTGCCAGCAGCGCCGTCGGGCCCTGGACACTTCAAGAGACCCAGTACTTC.

This clonotype was counted many times. The chain carries TRBV9 and TRBJ1-2, with D perhaps matching TRBD1 (6 bases). The V end was cut by 3 bases, the J end by 5 bases, with 23 bases between. CDR1 is SGDLS and CDR2 is YYNGEE in the germline V gene. This CDR3 contains 17 residues. CDR3 loop: CASSGKGGHTPDYGYTF. In DNA, the CDR3 is TGTGCCAGCAGCGGGAAAGGGGGACACACACCGGATTATGGCTACACCTTC.

This clonotype occurred a few times. The chain has TRBV20-1 and TRBJ1-1; D is unclear. In germline, CDR1 is DFQATT, CDR2 SNEGSKA (reference sequence). Trimming shortened V by 3 bases and J by 7 bases, and 12 bases separated the two germline ends. This CDR3 spans 12 amino acids. Written as DNA, the CDR3 is TGCAGTGCTAGGGGGTCTATGAGTGAAGCTTTCTTT. Translated: CSARGSMSEAFF.

At least ten counts were recorded for this clonotype. The chain uses TRBV9 and TRBJ2-2; 12 nucleotides match TRBD1. The CDR3 covers 17 residues. Germline CDR1 SGDLS, CDR2 YYNGEE. J gave up 7 bases and V 2 bases, and 9 bases lay outside the gene matches. In nucleotides, the CDR3 is TGTGCCAGCAGCGTCCGGGACAGGGGGCGTAATGGCGGGGAGCTGTTTTTT. Its translation: CASSVRDRGRNGGELFF.

This clonotype occurred many times. The V gene is TRBV9, the J gene TRBJ2-1; TRBD2 might be the D (5 bases). The CDR3 runs to 20 residues. V dropped 0 bases and J dropped 0 bases, with 22 bases sitting between them. Germline lookup yields CDR1 SGDLS and CDR2 YYNGEE. For the CDR3, the DNA is TGTGCCAGCAGCGTAGGGCCTCGTGGTCTATCGGGAAGCTCCTACAATGAGCAGTTCTTC. Protein product: CASSVGPRGLSGSSYNEQFF.

This clonotype was counted at least ten times. The chain combines TRBV9 with TRBJ2-2, with 7 positions matching TRBD1. Looked up from germline, CDR1 is SGDLS and CDR2 is YYNGEE. This CDR3 has 16 amino acids. V gave up 7 bases and J gave up 1 base; unmatched junction bases: 10. This chain's CDR3 is CASGERGDRNTGELFF. The CDR3 DNA is TGTGCCAGCGGGGAGCGTGGGGACAGGAACACCGGGGAGCTGTTTTTT. Supplemented by reference TRBV9 and TRBJ2-2, the full variable domain reads DSGVTQTPKHLITATGQRVTLRCSPRSGDLSVYWYQQSLDQGLQFLIQYYNGEERAKGNILERFSAQQFPDLHSELNLSSLELGDSALYFCASGERGDRNTGELFFGEGSRLTVL.